A selection of T cell receptor beta chains follows, all from one sample in a study of blood T cells in healthy people across ages. TCRdb itself ran the 5' RACE reads through MiXCR, one entry per CDR3 protein. The profile shows some 900,000 distinct CDR3 sequences, about 48% of them singletons. Sequencing was performed on blood. Source of these receptors: a young man in good health. The CDR3 runs from the conserved cysteine through the conserved F or W. The order of the fields is clone size, V gene, D gene, J gene, CDR3 DNA, CDR3 protein. The D gene is left open where the match is weak. Expanded clones get a size class; other rows say once, few or many, or leave the size out.

.	TRBV11-3	TRBD1	TRBJ2-3	TGTGCCAGCAGCACAAACCCGGGGACAGGAATCACAGATACGCAGTATTTT	CASSTNPGTGITDTQYF
.	TRBV2	.	TRBJ2-1	TGTGCCAGCAGTGAATCCGTCTATGAGCAGTTCTTC	CASSESVYEQFF
.	TRBV10-3	.	TRBJ2-7	TGTGCCATCAGTGATGGAGGGAGAGGGTACGAGCAGTACTTC	CAISDGGRGYEQYF
.	TRBV5-5	.	TRBJ2-3	TGTGCCAGCAGCTTGGACAGGGGACTCACAGATACGCAGTATTTT	CASSLDRGLTDTQYF
.	TRBV6-6	TRBD2	TRBJ2-7	TGTGCCAGCAGTTACTCAAAACTAGCGGGACCCTACGAGCAGTACTTC	CASSYSKLAGPYEQYF
.	TRBV4-2	.	TRBJ1-4	TGTGCCAGCAGCCAAGATTTGGCGGAACTTAATGAAAAACTGTTTTTT	CASSQDLAELNEKLFF
.	TRBV11-2	.	TRBJ2-3	TGTGCCAGCAGCTTAGGGGGGGCCAGGATCGATACGCAGTATTTT	CASSLGGARIDTQYF
few	TRBV25-1	.	TRBJ2-3	TGTGCCAGCAGTGGAGGCCTCAACCCAGATACGCAGTATTTT	CASSGGLNPDTQYF
.	TRBV7-2	.	TRBJ2-7	TGTGCCAGCAGCTTAGTCACGGTACCGAAAGAGCAGTACTTC	CASSLVTVPKEQYF
.	TRBV20-1	.	TRBJ1-5	TGCAGTGCTAGATCTCTTCGGGGAAGGTTGGGCAATCAGCCCCAGCATTTT	CSARSLRGRLGNQPQHF
once	TRBV5-1	TRBD1	TRBJ2-1	TGCGCCAGCAGCCCATACAGGGGCCAGAATGAGCAGTTCTTC	CASSPYRGQNEQFF
few	TRBV29-1	.	TRBJ2-7	TGCAGCGTTGAAGAGACGGACCATAATTTTATCCACGAGCAGTACTTC	CSVEETDHNFIHEQYF
.	TRBV7-9	.	TRBJ2-1	TGTGCCAGCAGCTCTACAGGCACTTCTTCCTACAATGAGCAGTTCTTC	CASSSTGTSSYNEQFF
few	TRBV4-2	.	TRBJ2-3	TGTGCCAGCAGCCCGGAGGGACTGACTAGCACAGATACGCAGTATTTT	CASSPEGLTSTDTQYF
.	TRBV12-3/TRBV12-4	TRBD2	TRBJ2-5	TGTGCCAGCAGCTCCGGGACTAGCAGTCAAGAGACCCAGTACTTC	CASSSGTSSQETQYF
.	TRBV18	TRBD1	TRBJ2-5	TGTGCCAGCTCACCACCGGACAGGAGGGAGACCCAGTACTTC	CASSPPDRRETQYF
.	TRBV27	.	TRBJ2-7	TGTGCCAGCAGTCGCCCAGGGTCAAAATTCACCGAGCAGTACTTC	CASSRPGSKFTEQYF
.	TRBV6-5	.	TRBJ2-7	TGTGCCAGCAGGGACTCCCCGGCCTACGAGCAGTACTTC	CASRDSPAYEQYF
.	TRBV9	.	TRBJ2-5	TGTGCCAGCAGCTCCCGTGGGGGGCTCTCAGAGACCCAGTACTTC	CASSSRGGLSETQYF
.	TRBV9	TRBD1	TRBJ2-2	TGTGCCAGCAGCGTACAGGGGGCGACCGGGGAGCTGTTTTTT	CASSVQGATGELFF